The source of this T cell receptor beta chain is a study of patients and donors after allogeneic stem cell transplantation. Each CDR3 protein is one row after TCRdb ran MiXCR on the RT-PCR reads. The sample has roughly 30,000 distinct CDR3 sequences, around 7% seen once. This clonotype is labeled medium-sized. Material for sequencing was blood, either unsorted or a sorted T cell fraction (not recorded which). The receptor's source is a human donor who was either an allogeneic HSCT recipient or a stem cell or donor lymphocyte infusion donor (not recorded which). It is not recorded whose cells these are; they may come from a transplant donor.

This chain's CDR3 is CASSLLGWGDGNTIYF. The CDR3 DNA reads TGTGCCAGCAGCTTATTGGGTTGGGGGGATGGAAACACCATATATTTT. This chain connects TRBV7-2 to TRBJ1-3, with D tentatively TRBD1 (5 bases). This CDR3 spans 16 amino acids. The V gene lost 2 bases and the J gene lost 3 bases, with 14 bases spanning the gap. The germline V gene has CDR1 SGHTA and CDR2 FQGNSA.